The 27 T cell receptor beta chains presented below share a single source sample, sequenced in a study of T cell clonality in common variable immunodeficiency. Study conclusions and caveats: In common variable immunodeficiency, TCR beta chains reportedly carried fewer deletions and N-nucleotide insertions.

No antigen has been identified for these receptors. TCRdb's copy holds only in-frame clones and misses some; the assay was immunoSEQ multiplex PCR. Listed for the sample are about 25,000 clones, none seen a single time. The specimen sequenced was peripheral blood mononuclear cells. Receptor source: a human donor with common variable immunodeficiency.

This clone was recorded at least ten times. The read ends 3 residues early relative to the CDR3; the germline J gene fills the gap. The genes are TRBV4-1 and TRBJ2-1; 10 bases fit TRBD2. CDR3 length: 16 residues. V gave up 0 bases and J gave up 4 bases; unmatched junction bases: 3. Germline CDR1 is MGHRA and CDR2 is YSYEKL. The sequenced CDR3 bases are TGCGCCAGCAGCCAAGAGGCTAGCGGGGGATACAATGAG. This encodes CASSQEASGGYNE. The full CDR3 sequence reads CASSQEASGGYNEQFF.

In its sample, this clone was seen many times. The read gets to within 3 residues of the CDR3 end, and the germline J gene fills in the rest. The chain carries TRBV7-2 and TRBJ2-5; weak D call: TRBD1 (6 bases). V was cut by 2 bases and J by 6 bases, with 13 bases left in between. Germline V lookup: CDR1 SGHTA, CDR2 FQGNSA. The CDR3 is 14 amino acids. Partial CDR3 DNA: TGTGCCAGCAGCTTATGGGCAGGGACAAAGACC. Its protein product is CASSLWAGTKT. The CDR3, in full, reads CASSLWAGTKTQYF.

This clone was detected a few times. The read stops 3 residues short of the end of the CDR3; the missing end is completed from the germline J gene. The chain has TRBV19 and TRBJ2-1; D is unresolved. V gave up 3 bases and J gave up 3 bases, with 6 bases separating them. CDR1 LNHDA and CDR2 SQIVND come from the germline V gene (reference sequence). The CDR3 consists of 13 residues. The sequenced CDR3 bases are TGTGCCAGTAGTATGAGCAACTACAATGAG. Its protein product is CASSMSNYNE. Given in full, the CDR3 is CASSMSNYNEQFF.

This clone was counted only a few times. The read terminates 3 residues before the CDR3 end, so the remaining end is supplied by the germline J gene. The rearrangement joins TRBV5-1 to TRBJ2-1, with D maybe TRBD2 (6 bases). CDR3 length equals 15 residues. The germline CDR1 and CDR2 sequences are SGHRS and YFSETQ. Deletions cut 0 bases from V and 7 bases from J, with 14 bases between. CDR3 DNA (partial): TGCGCCAGCAGCTTGGCCGCGGGAATCTTGAATGAG. Translating it yields CASSLAAGILNE. In full, the CDR3 is CASSLAAGILNEQFF. Looking up the rest from reference TRBV5-1 and TRBJ2-1 gives the full variable domain: KAGVTQTPRYLIKTRGQQVTLSCSPISGHRSVSWYQQTPGQGLQFLFEYFSETQRNKGNFPGRFSGRQFSNSRSEMNVSTLELGDSALYLCASSLAAGILNEQFFGPGTRLTVL.

In this sample, this clone turned up many times. The observed sequence ends 3 residues before the CDR3 terminus, with the missing tail filled in from the germline J gene. J is TRBJ2-1 and V is TRBV19; 9 bases align to TRBD1. This CDR3 region has 15 residues. CDR1 and CDR2 (germline): LNHDA, SQIVND (reference sequence). V was clipped by 3 bases and J by 8 bases; unmatched bases: 8. The CDR3 loop is CASSMAGQGLDEQFF. CDR3 DNA (partial): TGTGCCAGTAGTATGGCGGGACAGGGCTTGGATGAG.

About this clone: The CDR3 is cut off 3 residues early in the read; its end comes from the germline J gene. This chain links TRBV2 with TRBJ2-5; D might be TRBD2 (5 bases). Trimming left V 9 bases short and J 2 bases short, with 13 bases between. This CDR3 region has 13 residues. Germline lookup yields CDR1 SNHLY and CDR2 FYNNEI. The CDR3 sequence is CASATDSQETQYF. The CDR3 DNA, read in part, is TGTGCCAGTGCGACGGACTCGCAAGAGACC.

Remarks on this clone: Sequencing ends 3 residues short of the CDR3 end; the germline J gene provides the rest. The rearrangement links TRBV19 to TRBJ2-2; TRBD1 aligns across 11 bases. Germline-derived CDR1 and CDR2 are LNHDA and SQIVND (reference sequence). This CDR3 region has 16 residues. Unmatched junction bases numbered 4, after V lost 4 bases and J lost 3 bases. The CDR3: CASSRTGGSDTGELFF. Partial CDR3 DNA: TGTGCCAGTAGTAGGACAGGGGGCTCGGACACCGGGGAG. Supplemented by reference TRBV19 and TRBJ2-2, the full variable domain reads DGGITQSPKYLFRKEGQNVTLSCEQNLNHDAMYWYRQDPGQGLRLIYYSQIVNDFQKGDIAEGYSVSREKKESFPLTVTSAQKNPTAFYLCASSRTGGSDTGELFFGEGSRLTVL.

Incomplete CDR3 DNA: TGTGCCGCTAGGCTAGCGGGGAGCAGTGGAGGTGAG. It codes for CAARLAGSSGGE. Given in full, the CDR3 is CAARLAGSSGGEQFF. J is TRBJ2-1 and V is TRBV2; 9 bases are shared with TRBD2. The read ends 3 residues before the CDR3 terminus; that terminus is restored from the germline J gene. The CDR3 is 15 residues long. Unmatched junction bases numbered 17, after V lost 11 bases and J lost 9 bases. CDR1 and CDR2 from the germline V gene are SNHLY and FYNNEI.

There are many counts of this clone. The read comes to an end 3 residues before the CDR3 does, leaving the germline J gene to fill in the end. This chain connects TRBV5-1 to TRBJ1-1; 8 nucleotides agree with TRBD1. The CDR3 is 16 amino acids. Per the germline V gene, CDR1 is SGHRS and CDR2 is YFSETQ. With V trimmed by 4 bases and J by 0 bases, 8 bases remained unmatched. CDR3 DNA, as far as it was read: TGCGCCAGCAGCCTGAGACAGGGGTGGGTGAACACTGAA. It specifies CASSLRQGWVNTE. The whole CDR3 protein reads CASSLRQGWVNTEAFF.

The table lists this clone with a few counts. Other DNA sequences of this sample code for an identical CDR3. CDR3 protein: CSATGTGDQETQYF. CDR3 bases read: TGCAGTGCCACCGGGACAGGGGACCAAGAGACC. The rearrangement joins TRBV20-1 to TRBJ2-5, with 10 bases aligning to TRBD1. Sequencing ends 3 residues short of the CDR3 end; the germline J gene provides the rest. Germline CDR1 reads DFQATT; CDR2 reads SNEGSKA (reference sequence). The ends lost 6 bases at V and 0 bases at J; junction bases unmatched: 4. This CDR3 comprises 14 residues.

This clone is labeled medium-sized. The read halts 3 residues ahead of the CDR3 end, with the missing end drawn from the germline J gene. This chain joins TRBV19 and TRBJ1-2, with TRBD1 as a possible D gene (5 bases). Looked up from germline, CDR1 is LNHDA and CDR2 is SQIVND (reference sequence). The germline V and J ends were trimmed by 2 bases and 5 bases, with 18 bases remaining between them. This CDR3 region has 16 residues. CDR3 in amino acids: CASSIPQGEVTYGYTF. The CDR3 bases that were read are TGTGCCAGTAGTATACCCCAGGGTGAAGTTACGTATGGC.

This clone was counted between two and nine times. The read ends 3 residues before the CDR3 terminus; that terminus is restored from the germline J gene. The chain carries TRBV2 and TRBJ2-7; tentative D call: TRBD2 (5 bases). Trimming took off 4 bases at V and 5 bases at J, with 6 bases between the two ends. The V gene's germline CDR1 is SNHLY and CDR2 FYNNEI. The CDR3 is made up of 11 amino acids. CDR3 DNA (partial): TGTGCCAGCAGTGCGGGGAACGAG. Translation: CASSAGNE. The complete CDR3 protein is CASSAGNEQYF.

This clone was recorded many times. The read ends 3 residues early relative to the CDR3; the germline J gene fills the gap. Other DNA sequences in the same sample also yield this CDR3. The V call is TRBV19, the J call TRBJ2-7, with 7 bases lining up with TRBD1. The CDR3 loop spans 15 amino acids. With V trimmed by 4 bases and J by 0 bases, 6 bases remained unmatched. Germline loops: CDR1 LNHDA, CDR2 SQIVND (reference sequence). The CDR3 region is CASSTQTGSSYEQYF. CDR3 DNA (partial): TGTGCCAGTAGTACACAGACAGGGAGCTCCTACGAG.

A word on this clone: The read stops 3 residues short of the end of the CDR3; the missing end is completed from the germline J gene. The chain has TRBV19 and TRBJ2-1, with 8 positions matching TRBD2. The CDR3 is made up of 13 amino acids. From germline, CDR1 is LNHDA and CDR2 SQIVND (reference sequence). The V segment lost 6 bases and the J segment 8 bases; nucleotides outside the gene matches: 6. The covered CDR3 bases are TGTGCCAGTAGAAAGACTAGCGACGATGAG. This gives the protein CASRKTSDDE. The entire CDR3 sequence reads CASRKTSDDEQFF.

This clone was counted only a few times. The read ends 3 residues early relative to the CDR3; the germline J gene fills the gap. The chain has TRBV6-1 and TRBJ1-4, with 7 nucleotides matching TRBD1. V shed 4 bases and J 8 bases; nucleotides not matched to a gene: 13. This CDR3 comprises 16 residues. CDR1 and CDR2 from the germline V gene are MNHNS and SASEGT. The CDR3 protein is CASSGDSSMNFEKLFF. Incomplete CDR3 DNA: TGTGCCAGCAGTGGGGACAGCTCGATGAATTTCGAAAAA.

This clone was counted only a few times. Read data end 3 residues before the CDR3 end; the end is taken from the germline J gene. This chain connects TRBV7-9 to TRBJ1-1; TRBD1 aligns across 7 bases. CDR3 length equals 15 residues. V dropped 4 bases and J dropped 2; count of bases not matched to a gene: 7. CDR1 SEHNR and CDR2 FQNEAQ come from the germline V gene (reference sequence). The CDR3 sequence is CASSSRGQINTEAFF. Partial CDR3 DNA: TGTGCCAGCAGCTCCAGGGGACAGATCAACACTGAA.

This clone was seen ten or more times. The CDR3 extends 3 residues past the end of the read, so its final part is completed from the germline J gene. This rearrangement joins TRBV12-3 or TRBV12-4 to TRBJ2-1; no clear D gene. With 5 bases removed from V and 3 bases from J, the gap between germline ends came to 14 bases. The CDR3 contains 15 residues. The CDR3 bases that were read are TGTGCCAGCAGTCTCCCGGGTCCGAGCTACAATGAG. Its protein product is CASSLPGPSYNE. The whole CDR3 sequence is CASSLPGPSYNEQFF.

In its sample, this clone was seen many times. From the germline J gene comes the end of the CDR3, since the read stops 3 residues before it. The genes are TRBV29-1 and TRBJ2-1; 8 bases are shared with TRBD1. The germline gives CDR1 SQVTM, CDR2 ANQGSEA. CDR3 size: 17 residues. Trimming at V came to 2 bases and at J to 0 bases, leaving 9 bases not matched to a gene. The CDR3: CSVERDRSQSSYNEQFF. The part of the CDR3 DNA that was read is TGCAGCGTTGAACGGGACAGGAGTCAGAGCTCCTACAATGAG.

In this sample, this clone turned up a few times. Sequencing ends 3 residues short of the CDR3 end; the germline J gene provides the rest. The chain combines TRBV19 with TRBJ2-2; 10 bases map to TRBD1. The V gene end was trimmed by 10 bases and the J gene end by 5 bases; junction bases not matched to a gene: 19. Per germline, CDR1 LNHDA and CDR2 SQIVND (reference sequence). This CDR3 has 18 amino acids. The CDR3 sequence is CATIKSRGGQGKTGELFF. The CDR3 bases that were read are TGTGCCACCATCAAAAGCCGAGGGGGACAGGGGAAAACCGGGGAG.

In this sample, this clone turned up a few times. The read comes to an end 3 residues before the CDR3 does, leaving the germline J gene to fill in the end. This chain connects TRBV7-2 to TRBJ1-1; D possibly corresponds to TRBD1 (5 bases). The CDR3 contains 15 residues. The V gene lost 5 bases and the J gene lost 1 base, with 14 bases spanning the gap. The germline CDR1 and CDR2 sequences are SGHTA and FQGNSA. CDR3 amino acids: CASSPRWRGNTEAFF. CDR3 DNA, as far as it was read: TGTGCCAGCAGCCCGCGGTGGAGGGGGAACACTGAA.

Comment on this clone: From the germline J gene comes the end of the CDR3, since the read stops 3 residues before it. The rearrangement joins TRBV19 to TRBJ2-7, with 7 bases that match TRBD1. CDR1 LNHDA and CDR2 SQIVND come from the germline V gene (reference sequence). CDR3 length equals 15 residues. Losses at the gene ends were 5 bases for V and 4 bases for J; bases not matched to a gene: 11. Partial CDR3 DNA: TGTGCCAGTAGTTACTATCCGGGACAGCGATACGAG. This sequence encodes CASSYYPGQRYE. The complete CDR3 sequence is CASSYYPGQRYEQYF.

This clone was counted only a few times. Read data end 3 residues before the CDR3 end; the end is taken from the germline J gene. The chain recombines TRBV18 with TRBJ1-1, with D possibly TRBD1 on 6 matching bases. Germline V gives CDR1 KGHSH, CDR2 LQKENI. The length of the CDR3 is 13 residues. Deletions cut 4 bases from V and 5 bases from J, with 11 bases between. Incomplete CDR3 DNA: TGTGCCAGCTCACTAAAGGGGGGGACTGAA. Amino acid sequence: CASSLKGGTE. The full CDR3 is CASSLKGGTEAFF.

This clone showed up many times. CDR3 loop: CASSLTPISAGGTDTQYF. CDR3 DNA, as far as it was read: TGTGCCAGCTCACTCACCCCGATCTCGGCGGGAGGAACAGATACG. The chain is built from TRBV18 and TRBJ2-3; TRBD2 matches at 8 bases. Read coverage stops 3 residues before the CDR3 terminus; the germline J gene supplies the remainder. J was trimmed by 3 bases and V by 4 bases; bases with no gene match: 15. The CDR3 extends over 18 amino acids. CDR1 is KGHSH, CDR2 LQKENI, per germline.

This clone has a handful of counts. Read coverage stops 3 residues before the CDR3 terminus; the germline J gene supplies the remainder. The chain uses TRBV6-1 and TRBJ2-7, with a weak D call TRBD2 (6 bases). Trimming removed 4 bases at V and 2 bases at J, with 15 bases between. CDR3 length equals 15 residues. Germline CDR1 MNHNS, CDR2 SASEGT. CDR3 amino acids: CASSVPRGKTYEQYF. The CDR3 bases that were read are TGTGCCAGCAGTGTACCGCGGGGCAAAACCTACGAG.

This clone was picked up a small number of times. The read terminates 3 residues before the CDR3 end, so the remaining end is supplied by the germline J gene. The chain has TRBV19 and TRBJ2-1; 7 bases are shared with TRBD1. CDR1 is LNHDA and CDR2 is SQIVND in the germline V gene (reference sequence). J was trimmed by 6 bases and V by 5 bases; bases with no gene match: 4. The CDR3 loop spans 13 amino acids. The sequenced part of the CDR3 DNA is TGTGCCAGTAGTTACAGGGGCACCAATGAG. The encoded protein is CASSYRGTNE. The whole CDR3 region reads CASSYRGTNEQFF.

A word on this clone: The observed sequence ends 3 residues before the CDR3 terminus, with the missing tail filled in from the germline J gene. The chain recombines TRBV23-1 with TRBJ1-2; tentative D call: TRBD1 (6 bases). TRBV23-1 is filed as an ORF, its function uncertain. V was pared by 10 bases and J by 7 bases, with 28 bases between. The CDR3 extends over 16 amino acids. CDR3 protein: CAIPQRPSDRKCGYTF. The part of the CDR3 DNA that was read is TGCGCCATCCCCCAACGGCCATCGGACAGAAAGTGTGGC.

As to this clone: The read comes to an end 3 residues before the CDR3 does, leaving the germline J gene to fill in the end. This sample also contains other DNA sequences that code for the same CDR3. The chain links TRBV20-1 to TRBJ2-7; TRBD2 matches 11 bases. CDR1 and CDR2 from the germline V gene are DFQATT and SNEGSKA (reference sequence). The CDR3 runs 15 residues. Unmatched junction bases numbered 4, after V lost 3 bases and J lost 0 bases. The CDR3 protein is CSASTTSGSSYEQYF. Partial CDR3 DNA: TGCAGTGCTAGTACTACTAGCGGGAGCTCCTACGAG.